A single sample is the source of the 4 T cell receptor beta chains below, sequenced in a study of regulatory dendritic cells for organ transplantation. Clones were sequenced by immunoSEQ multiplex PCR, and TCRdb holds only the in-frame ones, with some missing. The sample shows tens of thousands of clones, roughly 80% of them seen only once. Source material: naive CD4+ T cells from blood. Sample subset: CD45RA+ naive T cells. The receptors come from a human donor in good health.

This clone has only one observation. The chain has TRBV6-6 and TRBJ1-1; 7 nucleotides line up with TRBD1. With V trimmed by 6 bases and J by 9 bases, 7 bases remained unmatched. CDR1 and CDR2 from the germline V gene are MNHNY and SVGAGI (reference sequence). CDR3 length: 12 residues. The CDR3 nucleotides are TGTGCCAGCAGATCCCCGGGACAGAAAGCTTTCTTT. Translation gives CASRSPGQKAFF.

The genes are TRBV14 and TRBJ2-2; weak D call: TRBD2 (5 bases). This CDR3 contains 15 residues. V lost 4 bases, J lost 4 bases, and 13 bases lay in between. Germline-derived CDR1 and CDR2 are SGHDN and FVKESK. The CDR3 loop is CASSRQGGSTGELFF. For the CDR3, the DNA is TGTGCCAGCAGCCGACAAGGAGGCTCCACCGGGGAGCTGTTTTTT.

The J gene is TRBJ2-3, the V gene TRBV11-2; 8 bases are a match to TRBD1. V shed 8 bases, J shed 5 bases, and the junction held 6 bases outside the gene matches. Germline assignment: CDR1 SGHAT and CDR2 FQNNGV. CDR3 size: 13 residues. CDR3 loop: CASQTTGGDTQYF. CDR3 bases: TGTGCCAGCCAAACTACAGGGGGAGATACGCAGTATTTT.

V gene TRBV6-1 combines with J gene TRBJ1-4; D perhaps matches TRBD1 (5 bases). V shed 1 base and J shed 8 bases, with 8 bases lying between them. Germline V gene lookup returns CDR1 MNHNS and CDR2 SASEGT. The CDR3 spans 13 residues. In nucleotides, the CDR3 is TGTGCCAGCAGTGAAGGGTGGGGCGAAAAACTGTTTTTT. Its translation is CASSEGWGEKLFF.